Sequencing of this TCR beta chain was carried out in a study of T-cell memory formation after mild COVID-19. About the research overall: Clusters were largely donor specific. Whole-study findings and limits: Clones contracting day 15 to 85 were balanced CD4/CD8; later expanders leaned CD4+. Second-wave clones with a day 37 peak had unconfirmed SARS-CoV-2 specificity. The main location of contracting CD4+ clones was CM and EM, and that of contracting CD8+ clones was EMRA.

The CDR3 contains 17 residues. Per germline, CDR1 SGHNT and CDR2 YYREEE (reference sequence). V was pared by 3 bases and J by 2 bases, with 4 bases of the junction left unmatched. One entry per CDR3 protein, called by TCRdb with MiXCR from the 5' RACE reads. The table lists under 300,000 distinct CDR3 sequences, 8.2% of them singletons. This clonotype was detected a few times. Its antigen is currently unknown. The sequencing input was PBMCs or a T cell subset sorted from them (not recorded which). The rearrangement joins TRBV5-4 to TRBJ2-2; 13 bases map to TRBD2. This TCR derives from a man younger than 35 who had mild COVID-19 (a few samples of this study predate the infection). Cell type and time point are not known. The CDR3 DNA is TGTGCCAGCAGCTCAGGGACTAGCGGGGTCAACACCGGGGAGCTGTTTTTT. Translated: CASSSGTSGVNTGELFF.